A selection of T cell receptor beta chains follows, all from one sample in a study of identifying expanded T cells in peripheral blood. The assay was immunoSEQ multiplex PCR, and TCRdb's table has in-frame clones only and misses some. The data show under 120,000 clones, approximately 90% seen once. The source material was blood. Receptor source: a person aged 18-70 years in good health. Each CDR3 is given with its conserved first and last residue. D genes are given only for firm matches. Clone size is not always given. Where it is, it says once, few, many or a class for expanded clones.

V gene,J gene,D gene,clone size,CDR3 protein,CDR3 DNA
TRBV19,TRBJ2-2,-,-,CASIPSGLGDTGELFF,TGTGCCAGTATCCCAAGTGGGCTCGGGGACACCGGGGAGCTGTTTTTT
TRBV27,TRBJ1-1,-,-,CASSPGTANTEAFF,TGTGCCAGCAGCCCCGGGACGGCGAACACTGAAGCTTTCTTT
TRBV7-8,TRBJ2-3,-,-,CASRPYAGPGYFVTDTQYF,TGTGCCAGCAGGCCTTATGCAGGTCCCGGCTATTTCGTCACAGATACGCAGTATTTT
TRBV7-2,TRBJ2-7,TRBD2,-,CATGTSATYEQYF,TGTGCCACCGGGACTAGCGCTACCTACGAGCAGTACTTC
TRBV19,TRBJ2-4,-,-,CASSGADGYIAKNIQYF,TGTGCCAGTAGTGGAGCGGACGGATACATAGCCAAAAACATTCAGTACTTC
TRBV11-2,TRBJ2-5,-,-,CAGAGTDVKGGGQETQYF,TGTGCCGGGGCCGGGACAGACGTTAAAGGGGGGGGACAAGAGACCCAGTACTTC
TRBV5-1,TRBJ2-3,TRBD1,-,CASSLRTGSTDTQYF,TGCGCCAGCAGCCTAAGGACAGGGAGCACAGATACGCAGTATTTT
TRBV28,TRBJ2-5,-,-,CASGGYQETQYF,TGTGCCAGTGGGGGTTACCAAGAGACCCAGTACTTC
TRBV5-4,TRBJ1-1,-,-,CASSLGGAPGSEAFF,TGTGCCAGCAGCTTGGGGGGGGCGCCCGGATCTGAAGCTTTCTTT
TRBV7-9,TRBJ1-2,-,-,CASRRQANYGYTF,TGTGCTAGCAGACGACAGGCTAACTATGGCTACACCTTC
TRBV9,TRBJ2-7,-,-,CASSVASGGAYEQYF,TGTGCCAGCAGCGTAGCAAGCGGCGGGGCCTACGAGCAGTACTTC
TRBV6-1,TRBJ2-7,TRBD2,-,CASSGGSGGNEQYF,TGTGCCAGCAGTGGCGGGAGCGGGGGCAACGAGCAGTACTTC
TRBV27,TRBJ2-7,TRBD2,-,CASSLSIVSAGAYEQYF,TGTGCCAGCAGTTTATCGATTGTCTCAGCGGGGGCCTACGAGCAGTACTTC
TRBV27,TRBJ1-5,-,-,CASLQGYQPQHF,TGTGCCAGCCTACAGGGTTATCAGCCCCAGCATTTT
TRBV20-1,TRBJ1-1,-,-,CSAANTEAFF,TGCAGTGCTGCGAACACTGAAGCTTTCTTT
TRBV28,TRBJ2-3,-,-,CASRPLPSANDGSSTDTQYF,TGTGCCAGCAGACCCCTCCCCAGTGCCAACGACGGCTCTAGCACAGATACGCAGTATTTT
TRBV12-5,TRBJ1-5,-,-,CASGGGTHTNQPQHF,TGTGCTAGTGGCGGGGGGACACACACCAATCAGCCCCAGCATTTT
TRBV5-1,TRBJ1-2,TRBD1,-,CASSRGRFDDGYTF,TGCGCCAGCAGCAGGGGGCGGTTTGACGATGGCTACACCTTC
TRBV5-4,TRBJ2-5,TRBD1,-,CASSAPGQIETQYF,TGTGCCAGCAGCGCTCCGGGACAGATAGAGACCCAGTACTTC
TRBV4-2,TRBJ1-2,-,once,CASSQGTLKGYTF,TGTGCCAGCAGCCAAGGGACGTTGAAGGGCTACACCTTC